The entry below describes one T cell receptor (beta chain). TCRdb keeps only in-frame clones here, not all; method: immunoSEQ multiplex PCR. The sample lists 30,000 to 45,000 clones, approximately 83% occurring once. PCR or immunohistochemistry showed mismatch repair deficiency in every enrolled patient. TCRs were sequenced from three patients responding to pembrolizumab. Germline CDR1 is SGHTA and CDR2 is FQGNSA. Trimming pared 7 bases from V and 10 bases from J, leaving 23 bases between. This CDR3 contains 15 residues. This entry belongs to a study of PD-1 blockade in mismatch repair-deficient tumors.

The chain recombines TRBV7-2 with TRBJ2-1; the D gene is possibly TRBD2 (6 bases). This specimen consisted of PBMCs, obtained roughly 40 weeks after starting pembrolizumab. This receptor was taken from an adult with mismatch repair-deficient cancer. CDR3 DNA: TGTGCCAGCACCTTTTCCCCAGCGCCGGGACTGGAGCAGTTCTTC. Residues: CASTFSPAPGLEQFF. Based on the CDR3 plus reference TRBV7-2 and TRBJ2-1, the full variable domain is GAGVSQSPSNKVTEKGKDVELRCDPISGHTALYWYRQSLGQGLEFLIYFQGNSAPDKSGLPSDRFSAERTGGSVSTLTIQRTQQEDSAVYLCASTFSPAPGLEQFFGPGTRLTVL.